One and the same sample provided the 23 T cell receptor beta chains below, sequenced in a study of T cells in Graves' hyperthyroidism and ophthalmopathy. RNA transcripts served as the template for amplifying TCR beta CDR3 regions. A first-round RT-PCR of the TCR CDR3 used the HTBI primer set. Via MiXCR, TCRdb re-called the multiplex PCR reads, giving one row per CDR3 protein. The profile covers about 400,000 distinct CDR3 sequences, with roughly an eighth appearing a single time and 5% to 6% taken by the ten largest. The sequenced sample consisted of blood. These receptors were taken from a woman aged 18 to 35 with Graves' hyperthyroidism.

This clonotype was seen once. This rearrangement joins TRBV19 to TRBJ2-2; maybe TRBD1 (6 bases). The CDR3 runs 16 residues. V lost 7 bases, J lost 6 bases, and 21 bases lay in between. Germline V gene sequence: CDR1 LNHDA, CDR2 SQIVND (reference sequence). CDR3 nucleotide sequence: TGTGCCAGTACCGAGAGGGGGAAGAATATCGCCGGGGAGCTGTTTTTT. It specifies CASTERGKNIAGELFF.

The gene calls are TRBV6-1 and TRBJ2-7; TRBD1 is a possible D gene (6 bases). This CDR3 is 17 amino acids long. CDR1 and CDR2 (germline): MNHNS, SASEGT. V lost 0 bases and J lost 0, with 15 bases in between. The CDR3 coding sequence is TGTGCCAGCAGTGAAGCGCAACCGGCAGGGGCCTCCTACGAGCAGTACTTC. It codes for CASSEAQPAGASYEQYF.

This clonotype was observed at least ten times. This chain uses TRBV3-1 with TRBJ1-1, with TRBD1 as a possible D gene (5 bases). This CDR3 contains 14 residues. The germline CDR1 and CDR2 sequences are LGHDT and YNNKEL (reference sequence). V lost 3 bases and J lost 1, with 9 bases in between. The CDR3 DNA sequence: TGTGCCAGCAGCCAGGGACCAAAGAACACTGAAGCTTTCTTT. Protein product: CASSQGPKNTEAFF.

This clonotype was recorded many times. The chain employs TRBV6-1 and TRBJ2-1; D may be TRBD1 (7 bases). Trimming took off 0 bases at V and 12 bases at J, with 12 bases between the two ends. Germline-derived CDR1 and CDR2 are MNHNS and SASEGT. The CDR3 covers 13 residues. The CDR3 loop is CASSEASRGVQFF. DNA for the CDR3: TGTGCCAGCAGTGAAGCCTCCAGGGGGGTGCAGTTCTTC.

V and J are TRBV30 and TRBJ1-5; D is undetermined. The CDR3 contains 14 residues. Trimming removed 2 bases at V and 5 bases at J, with 13 bases between. CDR1 GTSNPN and CDR2 SVGIG come from the germline V gene (reference sequence). The CDR3 sequence: CAWSRTRGDQPQHF. The CDR3 nucleotides are TGTGCCTGGAGTCGAACCCGGGGAGATCAGCCCCAGCATTTT.

This clonotype came up many times. The CDR3 is CASSYMNTQYF. The CDR3, as DNA: TGTGCCAGCAGTTACATGAATACGCAGTATTTT. The V call is TRBV6-5, the J call TRBJ2-3; the D is unclear. Trimming pared 2 bases from V and 7 bases from J, leaving 4 bases between. The germline V gene has CDR1 MNHEY and CDR2 SVGAGI. This CDR3 is built from 11 residues.

This clonotype has at least ten counts. V gene TRBV29-1 combines with J gene TRBJ1-1; a possible D gene is TRBD1 (5 bases). Germline loops: CDR1 SQVTM, CDR2 ANQGSEA. CDR3 length equals 13 residues. V was clipped by 7 bases and J by 0 bases, with 12 bases between them. CDR3 sequence reads: CSAETEMNTEAFF. The CDR3 bases are TGCAGCGCCGAGACAGAAATGAACACTGAAGCTTTCTTT. The full variable domain, its missing parts supplied by reference TRBV29-1 and TRBJ1-1, is SAVISQKPSRDICQRGTSLTIQCQVDSQVTMMFWYRQQPGQSLTLIATANQGSEATYESGFVIDKFPISRPNLTFSTLTVSNMSPEDSSIYLCSAETEMNTEAFFGQGTRLTVV.

This clonotype was observed many times. In DNA, the CDR3 is TGTGCCAGCAGCCTACTTAGGTCGACTAATGAAAAACTGTTTTTT. Its translation: CASSLLRSTNEKLFF. The V call is TRBV3-1, the J call TRBJ1-4; D unclear. Deletions cut 4 bases from V and 2 bases from J, with 11 bases between. CDR1 LGHDT and CDR2 YNNKEL come from the germline V gene (reference sequence). CDR3 length equals 15 residues.

This clonotype was detected many times. The chain recombines TRBV30 with TRBJ1-1; D is unresolved. This CDR3 comprises 14 residues. The V end lost 3 bases, the J end lost 3 bases, and 14 bases lay between the germline ends. CDR1 is GTSNPN and CDR2 is SVGIG in the germline V gene (reference sequence). In DNA form, the CDR3 reads TGTGCCTGGAGGGCCGGGTACCCCTACACTGAAGCTTTCTTT. It specifies CAWRAGYPYTEAFF.

This clonotype was observed at least ten times. The rearrangement links TRBV4-3 to TRBJ2-3; D unclear. This CDR3 comprises 17 residues. Germline CDR1 LGHNA, CDR2 YSLEER. V dropped 1 base and J dropped 0 bases, with 14 bases sitting between them. In DNA form, the CDR3 reads TGCGCCAGCAGCCAAGCTACTGGCGGCTCTAGCACAGATACGCAGTATTTT. This encodes CASSQATGGSSTDTQYF.

The J gene is TRBJ1-2, the V gene TRBV28; possible D gene TRBD1, 5 bases. The CDR3 spans 14 residues. Trimming took 7 bases from V and 4 from J, leaving 16 bases between them. CDR1 is MDHEN and CDR2 is SYDVKM in the germline V gene. CDR3 coding DNA: TGTGCCAGCATTCCGCCACAGGCGACCTATGGCTACACCTTC. This gives the protein CASIPPQATYGYTF.

This clonotype was detected many times. This sequence joins TRBV11-2 and TRBJ1-4; D gene uncertain. The CDR3 sequence is 13 residues long. V lost 0 bases, J lost 8 bases, and 7 bases lay in between. CDR1 is SGHAT and CDR2 is FQNNGV in the germline V gene. The CDR3 nucleotides are TGTGCCAGCAGCTTAGAGTGGTCGGAAAAACTGTTTTTT. It encodes CASSLEWSEKLFF.

This clonotype was seen at least ten times. In nucleotides, the CDR3 is TGTGCCAGTAGTCGTGCCGGGACTGCCAATGAGCAGTTCTTC. Its translation is CASSRAGTANEQFF. The rearrangement uses TRBV19 and TRBJ2-1, with a tentative D call TRBD2 (6 bases). Germline lookup yields CDR1 LNHDA and CDR2 SQIVND (reference sequence). CDR3 length: 14 residues. Trimming removed 5 bases from V and 6 bases from J, with 14 bases in between.

Many counts were recorded for this clonotype. The chain links TRBV2 to TRBJ1-1, with D perhaps matching TRBD1 (6 bases). The CDR3 has 15 residues. Trimming removed 2 bases from V and 4 bases from J, with 14 bases in between. Per germline, CDR1 SNHLY and CDR2 FYNNEI. The CDR3, as DNA: TGTGCCAGCAGTGAAAGGGGGAGGGGAGGCACTGAAGCTTTCTTT. This gives the protein CASSERGRGGTEAFF. Drawing the rest from reference TRBV2 and TRBJ1-1, the complete variable domain is EPEVTQTPSHQVTQMGQEVILRCVPISNHLYFYWYRQILGQKVEFLVSFYNNEISEKSEIFDDQFSVERPDGSNFTLKIRSTKLEDSAMYFCASSERGRGGTEAFFGQGTRLTVV.

This clonotype was recorded many times. Compared with germline, one end of the junction differs, possibly owing to a read error. This rearrangement joins TRBV29-1 to TRBJ1-1; no reliable D call. The germline V gene has CDR1 SQVTM and CDR2 ANQGSEA. There are 13 residues in the CDR3. Here the CDR3 DNA reads TGCAGCGTTGAACCCAGTGTGAACGCTGAAGCTTTCTTT. Protein: CSVEPSVNAEAFF. The entire variable domain, with the rest obtained from reference TRBV29-1 and TRBJ1-1, is as follows: SAVISQKPSRDICQRGTSLTIQCQVDSQVTMMFWYRQQPGQSLTLIATANQGSEATYESGFVIDKFPISRPNLTFSTLTVSNMSPEDSSIYLCSVEPSVNAEAFFGQGTRLTVV.

This clonotype was observed many times. The V call is TRBV19, the J call TRBJ2-1, with TRBD2 matching over 10 bases. After removal of 5 bases from V and 4 bases from J, the junction contained 8 bases not matched to a gene. Germline V gene sequence: CDR1 LNHDA, CDR2 SQIVND (reference sequence). This CDR3 contains 16 residues. The CDR3 sequence: CASSSLAGDKYNEQFF. The CDR3 coding sequence is TGTGCCAGTAGTTCCCTAGCGGGAGACAAATACAATGAGCAGTTCTTC. Full variable domain (rest looked up from reference TRBV19 and TRBJ2-1): DGGITQSPKYLFRKEGQNVTLSCEQNLNHDAMYWYRQDPGQGLRLIYYSQIVNDFQKGDIAEGYSVSREKKESFPLTVTSAQKNPTAFYLCASSSLAGDKYNEQFFGPGTRLTVL.

This clonotype was detected many times. The gene calls are TRBV5-1 and TRBJ2-1, with TRBD1 matching over 8 bases. The V gene's germline CDR1 is SGHRS and CDR2 YFSETQ. This CDR3 spans 16 amino acids. The trim removed 4 bases at V and 3 bases at J, leaving 9 bases unmatched. The CDR3 sequence: CASSGGAGGNYNEQFF. In DNA, the CDR3 is TGCGCCAGCAGCGGAGGGGCAGGGGGCAACTACAATGAGCAGTTCTTC.

Of note for this clonotype: A much more abundant neighbour one base away suggests this may be a read error. The chain carries TRBV28 and TRBJ1-5; D remains unclear. The V gene's germline CDR1 is MDHEN and CDR2 SYDVKM. This CDR3 comprises 14 residues. Trimming removed 5 bases at V and 9 bases at J, with 17 bases between. CDR3 protein: CASSTPMREGPQHF. The CDR3 DNA is TGTGCCAGCAGTACCCCAATGCGGGAAGGGCCCCAGCATTTT.

This clonotype was recorded at least ten times. The rearrangement links TRBV2 to TRBJ2-7; D tentatively reads TRBD1 or TRBD2 (5 bases each). V gave up 8 bases and J gave up 6 bases, with 11 bases separating them. Germline V gene lookup returns CDR1 SNHLY and CDR2 FYNNEI. The CDR3 loop spans 11 amino acids. For the CDR3, the DNA is TGTGCCAGCGGGGGAAGTGGCGAGCAGTACTTC. It translates to CASGGSGEQYF.

Ten or more counts support this clonotype. The chain carries TRBV5-1 and TRBJ2-7, with 10 bases fitting TRBD1. This CDR3 comprises 16 residues. CDR1 is SGHRS and CDR2 is YFSETQ in the germline V gene. V gave up 3 bases and J gave up 3 bases; unmatched junction bases: 9. DNA for the CDR3: TGCGCCAGCAGCTCGAGGGATGGGACAGGGGACTACGAGCAGTACTTC. Translated, it gives CASSSRDGTGDYEQYF.

This clonotype was observed at least ten times. This rearrangement joins TRBV15 to TRBJ2-5; D is perhaps TRBD1 (5 bases). In germline, CDR1 is LNHNV, CDR2 YYDKDF (reference sequence). The length of the CDR3 is 13 residues. V lost 6 bases, J lost 4 bases, and 12 bases lay in between. Written as DNA, the CDR3 is TGTGCCACCAGTACAGGCAGTGGAGAGACCCAGTACTTC. The encoded protein is CATSTGSGETQYF.

The rearrangement links TRBV30 to TRBJ1-4; 8 bases fit TRBD1. V shed 8 bases and J 8 bases; nucleotides not matched to a gene: 7. CDR3 length equals 12 residues. Germline V gene sequence: CDR1 GTSNPN, CDR2 SVGIG (reference sequence). CDR3 nucleotides: TGTGCCGGACAGGGTGGGCAAGAAAAACTGTTTTTT. Translating gives CAGQGGQEKLFF.

In this sample, this clonotype turned up many times. The chain joins TRBV27 to TRBJ2-7, with TRBD2 matching over 11 bases. This CDR3 spans 16 amino acids. Germline assignment: CDR1 MNHEY and CDR2 SMNVEV (reference sequence). The trim removed 6 bases at V and 0 bases at J, leaving 7 bases unmatched. The CDR3, as DNA: TGTGCCAGCAGGGTGGCTAGCGGGAGGAGCTCCTACGAGCAGTACTTC. Translation: CASRVASGRSSYEQYF.